This is a list of T cell receptor beta chains from one sample in a study of neurological immune-mediated disorders. TCRdb reanalysed the 5' RACE reads using MiXCR and keeps one entry per CDR3 protein. This sample has 15,000 to 20,000 distinct CDR3 sequences; roughly 10% occur once, and the top ten carry under 30%. The sequenced material came from CD8+ T cells from blood. Every receptor here comes from a woman aged 45 to 65 in good health. Each CDR3 is given with its conserved first and last residue. The order of the fields is V gene, CDR3 protein.

TRBV7-9,CASRSGETGANVLTF
TRBV9,CASSAPGGGLYNEQFF
TRBV29-1,CSVDIGGRPTYEQYF
TRBV4-1,CASSQGLGTEAFF
TRBV20-1,CSARDRTGARVLGQPQHF
TRBV5-1,CASKWGCFF
TRBV2,CASSGDTQYF
TRBV7-9,CASSSASGNEQFF
TRBV9,CASSMASGNQPQHF
TRBV3-1,CASSQGEQFF
TRBV12-3/TRBV12-4,CASSRGLAATDTQYF
TRBV19,CASSREKQFF
TRBV28,CASHVGGGHNEQFF
TRBV6-1,CASRGQGSSYNSPLHF
TRBV27,CASTYSGTNTGELFF
TRBV7-2,CASSVWRGTDTQYF
TRBV10-3,CAISEVLSGGKYQETQYF
TRBV3-1,CASSQGDRGLIDEQFF
TRBV5-6,CASSLFAGNEQFF
TRBV14,CASRLGQSYEQYF
TRBV6-5,CASSYSTRGTDTQYF
TRBV6-5,CASSYGGFTEETQYF
TRBV5-5,CASSWGDLLGEQYF
TRBV2,CASGGWYF
TRBV7-9,CASSARGADTLNYGYTF
TRBV20-1,CSARSQGVWNTEAFF
TRBV29-1,CSVEGGQTDTQYF
TRBV5-4,CASSPRTVSSYEQYF
TRBV20-1,CSARDGNTGELFF
TRBV4-1,CASSQLQASGYNEQFF
TRBV15,CATTRWGLLYEQYF
TRBV6-1,CASSNRAGNNF
TRBV29-1,CSVVGGNTEAFF
TRBV4-2,CASSQSWTGGDYGYTF
TRBV7-9,CASSLAGRLWEQYF
TRBV30,CAWSGGITGELFF
TRBV20-1,CSASQDIGYGYTF
TRBV12-3/TRBV12-4,CASSFGVNYGYTF
TRBV7-9,CASSFYICSARAGTGAYEQYF
TRBV13,CASSLGRTGRETQYF
TRBV9,CASSSAGWNEQFF
TRBV27,CATAGGPEDTQYF
TRBV7-9,CASSRGGYEQYF
TRBV7-9,CASSFIGGTGSWSGANVLTF
TRBV27,CASSPGANTGELFF
TRBV20-1,CSALGLAGGGVYNEQFF
TRBV28,CASSPSGRNQETQYF
TRBV9,CASSVALETRSYEQYF
TRBV5-1,CASSYGTKKSEQYF
TRBV7-9,CASSLAQGLVYEQYF
TRBV5-1,CASSLDGQGLYGYTF